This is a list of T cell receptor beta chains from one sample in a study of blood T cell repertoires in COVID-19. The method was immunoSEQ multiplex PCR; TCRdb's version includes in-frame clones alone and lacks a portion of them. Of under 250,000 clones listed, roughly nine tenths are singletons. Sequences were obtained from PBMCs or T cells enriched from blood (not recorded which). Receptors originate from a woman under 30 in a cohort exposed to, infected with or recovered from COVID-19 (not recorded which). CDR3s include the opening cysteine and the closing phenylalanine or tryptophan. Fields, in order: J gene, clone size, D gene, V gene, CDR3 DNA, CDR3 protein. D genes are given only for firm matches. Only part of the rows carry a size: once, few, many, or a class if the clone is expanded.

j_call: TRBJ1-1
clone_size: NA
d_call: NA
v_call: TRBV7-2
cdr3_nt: TGTGCCAGCAGCTGGTACAGGGAATACACTGAAGCTTTCTTT
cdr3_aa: CASSWYREYTEAFF

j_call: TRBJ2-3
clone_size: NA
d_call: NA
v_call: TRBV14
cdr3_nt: TGTGCCAGCAGCCCCTTAAGCGGTGCCGATACGCAGTATTTT
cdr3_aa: CASSPLSGADTQYF

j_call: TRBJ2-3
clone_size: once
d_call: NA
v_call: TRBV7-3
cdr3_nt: TGTGCCAGCGCCCGGGGAGGGGGGCCCGGATCAGATACGCAGTATTTT
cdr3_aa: CASARGGGPGSDTQYF

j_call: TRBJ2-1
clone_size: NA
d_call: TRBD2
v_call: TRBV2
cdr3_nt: TGTGCCAGCAGGATCCTAGCGGGGGGGCGCAATGAGCAGTTCTTC
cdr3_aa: CASRILAGGRNEQFF

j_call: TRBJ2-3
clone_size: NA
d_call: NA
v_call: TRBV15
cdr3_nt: TGTGCCACCAGCAGAGATACGACTACTAGCACAGATACGCAGTATTTT
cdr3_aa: CATSRDTTTSTDTQYF

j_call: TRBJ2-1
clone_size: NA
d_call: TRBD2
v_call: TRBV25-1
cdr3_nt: TGTGCCAGCAGTGAATCTACTAGCGGGAGGAGAAGCAATGAGCAGTTCTTC
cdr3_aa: CASSESTSGRRSNEQFF

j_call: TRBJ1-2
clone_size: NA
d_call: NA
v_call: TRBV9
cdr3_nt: TGTGCCAGCAGCGCCTTAGGAGCCGGGGGGGCGCGGGGCTACACCTTC
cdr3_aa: CASSALGAGGARGYTF

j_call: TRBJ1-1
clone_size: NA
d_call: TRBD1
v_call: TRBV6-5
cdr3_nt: TGTGCCAGCAGTTACTCGAGCCCAGGGGGGCGAGGGGCTTTCTTT
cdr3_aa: CASSYSSPGGRGAFF

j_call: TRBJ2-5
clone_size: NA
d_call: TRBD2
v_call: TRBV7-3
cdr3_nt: TGTGCCAGCAGCTTAACGGGCTTAGCGGGGGACCAAGAGACCCAGTACTTC
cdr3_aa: CASSLTGLAGDQETQYF

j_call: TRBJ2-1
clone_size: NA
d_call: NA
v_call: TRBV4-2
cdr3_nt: TGTGCCAGCAGCCAAGAAAAGGTAGCTCGAGACAATGAGCAGTTCTTC
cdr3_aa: CASSQEKVARDNEQFF

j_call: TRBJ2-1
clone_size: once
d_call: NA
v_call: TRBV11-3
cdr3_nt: TGTGCCAGCAGCTCAGGCCTCAATGAGCAGTTCTTC
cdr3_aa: CASSSGLNEQFF

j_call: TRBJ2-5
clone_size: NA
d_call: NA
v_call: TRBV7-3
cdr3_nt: TGTGCCAGCAGTCGGGCGGGTGCGGAGACCCAGTACTTC
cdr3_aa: CASSRAGAETQYF

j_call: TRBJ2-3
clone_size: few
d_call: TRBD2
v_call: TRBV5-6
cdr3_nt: TGTGCCAGCAGACCGGGACTAGGGGGAGATACGCAGTATTTT
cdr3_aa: CASRPGLGGDTQYF

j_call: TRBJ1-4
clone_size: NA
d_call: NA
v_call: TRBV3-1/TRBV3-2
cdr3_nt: TGTGCCAGCAGCCTACTGCAGGGCTGGGGCGAGATTAATGAAAAACTGTTTTTT
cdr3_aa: CASSLLQGWGEINEKLFF

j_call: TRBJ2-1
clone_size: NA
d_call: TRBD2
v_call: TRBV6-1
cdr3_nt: TGTGCCAGCAGTGAAGCTAGCGGGGGCCACAATGAGCAGTTCTTC
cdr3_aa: CASSEASGGHNEQFF

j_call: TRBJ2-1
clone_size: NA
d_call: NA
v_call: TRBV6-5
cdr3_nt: TGTGCCAGCAGTTACTCGGGAGTCACAGATCGGGGGCAGTTCTTC
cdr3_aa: CASSYSGVTDRGQFF

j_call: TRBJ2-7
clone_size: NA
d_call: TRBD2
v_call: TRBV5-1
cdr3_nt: TGCGCCAGCAGCTTAACTAGCGGGGGGGCCTACGAGCAGTACTTC
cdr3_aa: CASSLTSGGAYEQYF

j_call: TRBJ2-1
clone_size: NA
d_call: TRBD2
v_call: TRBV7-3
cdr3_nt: TGTGCCAGCAGCAAAGATGGGGGGGTCTACAATGAGCAGTTCTTC
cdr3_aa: CASSKDGGVYNEQFF

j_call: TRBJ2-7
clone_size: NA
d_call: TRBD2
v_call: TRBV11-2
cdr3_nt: TGTGCCAGCAGCTTAGGGTACGGGAGGGGCAACGAGCAGTACTTC
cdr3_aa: CASSLGYGRGNEQYF

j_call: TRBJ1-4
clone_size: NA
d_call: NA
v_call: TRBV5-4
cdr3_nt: TGTGCCAGCAGCTTGGACAGGGAGGGGACAACTAATGAAAAACTGTTTTTT
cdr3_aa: CASSLDREGTTNEKLFF

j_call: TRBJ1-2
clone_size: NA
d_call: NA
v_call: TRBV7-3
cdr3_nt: TGTGCCAGCAGCCCAACCGGAGGTGCGGGTGCGGATGGCTACACCTTC
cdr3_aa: CASSPTGGAGADGYTF

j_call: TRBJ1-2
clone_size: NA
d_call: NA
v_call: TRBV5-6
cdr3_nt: TGTGCCAGCAGCTTTCCGAGGGTCTGGGATGGCTACACCTTC
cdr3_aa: CASSFPRVWDGYTF

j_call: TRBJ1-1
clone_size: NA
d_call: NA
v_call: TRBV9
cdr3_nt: TGTGCCAGCAGCCCGCACCGCGGGGGGGCGCGCACTGAAGCTTTCTTT
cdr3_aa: CASSPHRGGARTEAFF

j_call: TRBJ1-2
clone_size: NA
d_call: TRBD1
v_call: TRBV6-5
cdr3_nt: TGTGCCAGCAGTACCGGGACAGGGGATGGCTACACCTTC
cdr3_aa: CASSTGTGDGYTF

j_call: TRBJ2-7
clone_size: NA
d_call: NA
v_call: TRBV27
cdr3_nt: TGTGCCAGCAGTTCAGCCTACGAGCAGTACTTC
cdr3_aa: CASSSAYEQYF

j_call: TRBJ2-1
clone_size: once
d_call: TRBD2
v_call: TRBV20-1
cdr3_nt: TGCAGTGCTAGTGGAGGGACGCGCGGGAGCGCCTACAATGAGCAGTTCTTC
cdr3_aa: CSASGGTRGSAYNEQFF

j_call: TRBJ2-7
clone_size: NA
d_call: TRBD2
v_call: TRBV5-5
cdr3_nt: TGTGCCAGCAGCGCCCGGACTAGCGGGGGATCGACCTACGAGCAGTACTTC
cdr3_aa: CASSARTSGGSTYEQYF

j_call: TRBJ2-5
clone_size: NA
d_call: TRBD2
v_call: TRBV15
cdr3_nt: TGTGCCACCAGCGAGACTAGCAGGGAAGAGACCCAGTACTTC
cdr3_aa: CATSETSREETQYF

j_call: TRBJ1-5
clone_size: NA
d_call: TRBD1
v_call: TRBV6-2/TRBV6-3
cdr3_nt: TGTGCCAGCAGTTACCCGTTGGTCGGGACAGGGATTTACCAGCATTTT
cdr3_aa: CASSYPLVGTGIYQHF

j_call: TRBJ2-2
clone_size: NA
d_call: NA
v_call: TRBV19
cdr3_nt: TGTGCCAGTAGCCCGCAGGGGTGGAGCACCGGGGAGCTGTTTTTT
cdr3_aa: CASSPQGWSTGELFF